The 32 T cell receptor beta chains below all came from one sample that was sequenced in a study of CD8+CD57+ T cells in acquired aplastic anemia. Genomic DNA was employed as the template in profiling TCR beta VDJ and CDR3. TCRdb re-analysed the reads in MiXCR, keeping a single row per CDR3 protein. Of 150,000 to 200,000 distinct CDR3 sequences listed, roughly 48% are singletons. The sequenced patients had an expansion of CD8+CD57+ cells seen by flow cytometry. The sequencing input was sorted CD4+, CD8+, or CD8+CD57+ T cells (not recorded which) from PBMCs. The receptor set was obtained from a human donor with aplastic anemia.

This clonotype appeared many times. The chain carries TRBV6-2 or TRBV6-3 and TRBJ2-3, with D perhaps assigned TRBD1 or TRBD2 (5 bases each). The V and J ends lost 9 bases and 2 bases respectively, with 18 bases between them. The germline gives CDR1 MNHEY, CDR2 SVGEGT. This CDR3 has 15 residues. DNA for the CDR3: TGTGCCAGTTTGACGAGGGGTTTGGCCACAGATACGCAGTATTTT. It translates to CASLTRGLATDTQYF.

This clonotype was detected many times. The V and J genes are TRBV10-3 and TRBJ2-3; D remains unclear. The germline V gene encodes CDR1 ENHRY and CDR2 SYGVKD. CDR3 length: 14 residues. V was shortened by 2 bases and J by 0 bases, with 6 bases between the two germline ends. CDR3: CAISEVGSTDTQYF. Here the CDR3 DNA reads TGTGCCATCAGTGAGGTTGGAAGCACAGATACGCAGTATTTT.

On this clonotype: One end of the junction varies from germline; a read error may be responsible. The rearrangement uses TRBV10-1 and TRBJ2-5; tentative D call: TRBD2 (5 bases). This CDR3 spans 14 amino acids. Looked up from germline, CDR1 is WNHNN and CDR2 is SYGVQD (reference sequence). The CDR3 reads CASSSRDYQETQYF. The CDR3 nucleotides read TGTGCCAGCAGTAGCCGGGATTACCAAGAGACCCAGTACTTC.

The rearrangement joins TRBV3-1 to TRBJ1-1; TRBD1 matches 7 bases. The CDR3 sequence is 14 residues long. Germline V gene lookup returns CDR1 LGHDT and CDR2 YNNKEL (reference sequence). J gave up 6 bases and V 1 base, and 5 bases lay outside the gene matches. The CDR3 nucleotides read TGTGCCAGCAGCCAAGCAGGGGGTACGGCTGAAGCTTTCTTT. The encoded protein is CASSQAGGTAEAFF.

As to this clonotype: Just one base apart from a much larger clone, this may be a read error. The chain has TRBV5-4 and TRBJ2-2; a possible D gene is TRBD2 (7 bases). Germline V gives CDR1 SGHNT, CDR2 YYREEE (reference sequence). CDR3 length: 16 amino acids. The CDR3 protein is CATDTGGRGGTGELFF. The CDR3 DNA reads TGTGCAACGGATACGGGGGGCAGGGGAGGCACCGGGGAGCTGTTTTTT.

In its sample, this clonotype was seen a few times. V usage is TRBV13 and J usage is TRBJ1-6, with TRBD1 matching 10 bases. V dropped 7 bases and J dropped 7; count of bases not matched to a gene: 4. The germline gives CDR1 PRHDT, CDR2 FYEKMQ (reference sequence). This CDR3 is 14 amino acids long. In nucleotides, the CDR3 is TGTGCCAGCACCGGGACAGGGGTAAATTCACCCCTCCACTTT. This gives the protein CASTGTGVNSPLHF.

As regards this clonotype: A read error may explain this, as a much larger clone is one base away. This chain's CDR3 is CASGLMPYNEQFF. CDR3 DNA sequence: TGTGCCAGCGGTCTCATGCCCTACAATGAGCAGTTCTTC. V is TRBV6-4 and J is TRBJ2-1; D gene uncertain. Germline lookup yields CDR1 MRHNA and CDR2 SNTAGT. V was trimmed by 8 bases and J by 2 bases, leaving 10 bases between them. The CDR3 is 13 residues long.

This clonotype has only a few counts. The gene calls are TRBV29-1 and TRBJ2-5; D gene ambiguous. The CDR3 runs to 13 residues. V was clipped by 8 bases and J by 2 bases, with 15 bases between them. The germline V gene encodes CDR1 SQVTM and CDR2 ANQGSEA. Written as DNA, the CDR3 is TGCAGCTTGACGAGAGGAGCGCAAGAGACCCAGTACTTC. Amino acids: CSLTRGAQETQYF.

The rearrangement uses TRBV11-2 and TRBJ2-1, with 8 bases lining up with TRBD1. V lost 1 base to trimming and J lost 7 bases; unmatched junction nucleotides: 3. The CDR3 runs 14 residues. Germline CDR1 and CDR2: SGHAT and FQNNGV. CDR3: CASSLGTGRNEQFF. CDR3 nucleotides: TGTGCCAGCAGCTTAGGGACAGGGCGGAATGAGCAGTTCTTC.

By sample fraction, this clonotype is medium-sized (0.01 to 0.1%). This chain uses TRBV15 with TRBJ1-6, with D hard to call. Between the trimmed V and J ends, which lost 0 bases and 11 bases, there was a span of 8 bases. There are 13 residues in the CDR3. Germline CDR1 LNHNV, CDR2 YYDKDF (reference sequence). The CDR3 DNA reads TGTGCCACCAGCAGAGAGGTGGATACACCCCTCCACTTT. This translates into CATSREVDTPLHF.

This clonotype has at least ten counts. V usage is TRBV5-4 and J usage is TRBJ1-4; 8 bases fit TRBD1. The V and J ends lost 4 bases and 8 bases, in that order; junction bases with no gene match: 10. In germline, CDR1 is SGHNT, CDR2 YYREEE (reference sequence). The CDR3 has 15 residues. The CDR3 sequence: CASSVRTGLGEKLFF. CDR3 bases: TGTGCCAGCAGCGTAAGGACAGGGCTGGGCGAAAAACTGTTTTTT.

The chain links TRBV5-5 to TRBJ1-1; 7 bases are a match to TRBD1. The germline V gene encodes CDR1 SGHKS and CDR2 YYEKEE (reference sequence). The V segment lost 4 bases and the J segment 4 bases; nucleotides outside the gene matches: 4. CDR3 size: 13 residues. The CDR3 DNA reads as TGTGCCAGCAGCAGACAGGGTGGCACTGAAGCTTTCTTT. This translates into CASSRQGGTEAFF.

A word on this clonotype: A much larger clone differs by one base, so this may be a read error. This rearrangement joins TRBV6-1 to TRBJ1-1; perhaps TRBD1 as D (5 bases). The CDR3 is 14 residues long. Germline loops: CDR1 MNHNS, CDR2 SASEGT. Trimming took 11 bases from V and 0 from J, leaving 16 bases between them. The CDR3 region is CAGTRGRLNTEAFF. The CDR3 nucleotides read TGTGCCGGCACCCGGGGGAGGTTGAACACTGAAGCTTTCTTT.

This clonotype was found many times. The chain joins TRBV5-1 to TRBJ2-3; D not certain. The CDR3 loop spans 13 amino acids. V was trimmed by 6 bases and J by 1 base, leaving 9 bases between them. Germline-derived CDR1 and CDR2 are SGHRS and YFSETQ. The CDR3 loop reads CASMVAGTDTQYF. The CDR3 region has the DNA TGCGCCAGCATGGTGGCCGGCACAGATACGCAGTATTTT.

In its sample, this clonotype was seen many times. The chain links TRBV6-2 or TRBV6-3 to TRBJ1-1; D is possibly TRBD1 (5 bases). Germline CDR1 MNHEY, CDR2 SVGEGT. The CDR3 runs to 15 residues. With 4 bases removed from V and 1 base from J, the gap between germline ends came to 13 bases. The CDR3 nucleotides read TGTGCCAGCAGTTCAATGGACACTTGGAACACTGAAGCTTTCTTT. Translating gives CASSSMDTWNTEAFF.

Many counts were recorded for this clonotype. The V gene is TRBV24-1, the J gene TRBJ2-3; TRBD2 matches at 7 bases. The V and J ends lost 4 bases and 2 bases, in that order; junction bases with no gene match: 5. Per the germline V gene, CDR1 is KGHDR and CDR2 is SFDVKD. CDR3 length equals 15 residues. The CDR3 DNA follows: TGTGCCACCAGTGACCTGCGGGGGAACACAGATACGCAGTATTTT. This codes for CATSDLRGNTDTQYF.

Points on this clonotype: The final CDR3 position lacks the conserved phenylalanine or tryptophan, pointing to a likely read error. This chain joins TRBV2 and TRBJ2-1; D is unclear. This CDR3 contains 13 residues. In germline, CDR1 is SNHLY, CDR2 FYNNEI. The CDR3 is CASSADNYSEQFL. CDR3 in DNA: TGTGCCAGCAGTGCAGACAATTACAGTGAGCAGTTCCTC.

The sample holds many counts of this clonotype. The V gene is TRBV20-1, the J gene TRBJ1-5, with TRBD1 as a possible D gene (6 bases). The CDR3 length is 16 residues. The germline V gene encodes CDR1 DFQATT and CDR2 SNEGSKA (reference sequence). Between the trimmed V and J ends, which lost 5 bases and 4 bases, there was a span of 21 bases. CDR3 sequence (DNA): TGCAGTGCTTCCCCGATGGTGAAAGGGGGGAATCAGCCCCAGCATTTT. Translating it yields CSASPMVKGGNQPQHF.

This chain connects TRBV27 to TRBJ2-4; 8 nucleotides match TRBD1. Germline lookup yields CDR1 MNHEY and CDR2 SMNVEV (reference sequence). Trimming at V came to 6 bases and at J to 7 bases, leaving 5 bases not matched to a gene. CDR3 length: 13 residues. This chain's CDR3 is CASRTGAGNIQYF. The CDR3 region has the DNA TGTGCCAGCAGGACAGGGGCTGGGAACATTCAGTACTTC.

The chain joins TRBV7-3 to TRBJ1-1; the D gene is possibly TRBD1 (5 bases). The CDR3 covers 12 residues. Germline V gene sequence: CDR1 SGHTA, CDR2 FQGTGA. V gave up 4 bases and J gave up 4 bases, with 7 bases separating them. This chain's CDR3 is CASSSRVTEAFF. The DNA of the CDR3 is TGTGCCAGCAGCTCCAGGGTCACTGAAGCTTTCTTT.

Many counts were recorded for this clonotype. The junction does not match germline at one end; this may be a read error. This sequence joins TRBV7-2 and TRBJ2-7, with D perhaps matching TRBD2 (5 bases). The CDR3 length is 14 residues. Looked up from germline, CDR1 is SGHTA and CDR2 is FQGNSA. The CDR3 sequence is CASSIGRGSYEQYF. The CDR3 DNA is TGCGCCAGCAGCATAGGACGGGGCTCCTACGAGCAGTACTTC.

There are many counts of this clonotype. V usage is TRBV5-5 and J usage is TRBJ2-1; D gene uncertain. Trimming took 1 base from V and 7 from J, leaving 9 bases between them. The germline V gene encodes CDR1 SGHKS and CDR2 YYEKEE (reference sequence). This CDR3 has 13 residues. The CDR3 nucleotides read TGTGCCAGCAGCTTGCGTACTCGGAATGAGCAGTTCTTC. The encoded protein is CASSLRTRNEQFF.

The CDR3 DNA is TGTGCCAGCAGCTTGGGCACCACTGAAGCTTTCTTT. This translates into CASSLGTTEAFF. The chain is built from TRBV7-9 and TRBJ1-1; D call uncertain. The germline V and J ends were trimmed by 3 bases and 4 bases, with 6 bases remaining between them. Per the germline V gene, CDR1 is SEHNR and CDR2 is FQNEAQ (reference sequence). The CDR3 contains 12 residues.

In this sample, this clonotype turned up many times. The V gene is TRBV6-1, the J gene TRBJ1-2, with TRBD1 matching 8 bases. V trimming: 0 bases; J trimming: 4 bases; junction bases outside the gene matches: 4. Germline CDR1 MNHNS, CDR2 SASEGT. The CDR3 extends over 15 amino acids. The CDR3 region is CASSEAGTGVYGYTF. DNA for the CDR3: TGTGCCAGCAGTGAAGCGGGGACAGGCGTCTATGGCTACACCTTC.

This clonotype has only one observation. The gene calls are TRBV24-1 and TRBJ2-7, with TRBD2 identical over 10 bases. The J segment lost 6 bases and the V segment lost 6 bases, leaving 7 bases of the junction unmatched. The germline V gene encodes CDR1 KGHDR and CDR2 SFDVKD. The CDR3 contains 14 residues. DNA of the CDR3: TGTGCCACCAGTCCTAGCGGGAGATCAGTCGAGCAGTACTTC. Encoded protein: CATSPSGRSVEQYF.

The chain's CDR3 is CASSAQGGTNEQFF. The CDR3 DNA is TGTGCCAGCAGCGCACAGGGGGGGACCAATGAGCAGTTCTTC. The chain carries TRBV7-3 and TRBJ2-1, with D perhaps TRBD1 (8 bases). The V end lost 5 bases, the J end lost 6 bases, and 14 bases lay between the germline ends. Germline V CDR1 and CDR2: SGHTA, FQGTGA. CDR3 length: 14 residues.

The V call is TRBV12-3 or TRBV12-4, the J call TRBJ2-4; D is ambiguous. The CDR3 consists of 14 residues. V was trimmed by 2 bases and J by 3 bases, leaving 8 bases between them. The CDR3 coding sequence is TGTGCCAGCAGTTTATTGGGTGTCAAAAACATTCAGTACTTC. Protein product: CASSLLGVKNIQYF.

Many counts were recorded for this clonotype. The V gene is TRBV5-1, the J gene TRBJ1-6, with D tentatively TRBD1 (5 bases). V gave up 0 bases and J gave up 0 bases, with 13 bases separating them. This CDR3 region has 18 residues. In germline, CDR1 is SGHRS, CDR2 YFSETQ. The CDR3 sequence: CASSLVPGTSSYNSPLHF. DNA of the CDR3: TGCGCCAGCAGCTTGGTCCCGGGGACGAGCTCCTATAATTCACCCCTCCACTTT.

The chain recombines TRBV15 with TRBJ2-7; 7 bases are a match to TRBD1. Germline V CDR1 and CDR2: LNHNV, YYDKDF (reference sequence). The V and J ends lost 0 bases and 1 base, in that order; junction bases with no gene match: 12. The CDR3 sequence is 18 residues long. CDR3 loop: CATSRDPRQGVGSYEQYF. CDR3 coding DNA: TGTGCCACCAGCAGAGATCCCAGACAGGGAGTCGGATCCTACGAGCAGTACTTC. Variable domain in full (rest from reference TRBV15 and TRBJ2-7): DAMVIQNPRYQVTQFGKPVTLSCSQTLNHNVMYWYQQKSSQAPKLLFHYYDKDFNNEADTPDNFQSRRPNTSFCFLDIRSPGLGDTAMYLCATSRDPRQGVGSYEQYFGPGTRLTVT.

This clonotype has at least ten counts. The V gene is TRBV2, the J gene TRBJ1-5, with 7 positions matching TRBD1. The CDR3 loop spans 14 amino acids. The V gene end was trimmed by 6 bases and the J gene end by 3 bases; junction bases not matched to a gene: 5. The germline CDR1 and CDR2 sequences are SNHLY and FYNNEI. The CDR3 sequence: CASSLTGSNQPQHF. CDR3 in DNA: TGTGCCAGCAGCTTGACAGGGTCCAATCAGCCCCAGCATTTT.

This clonotype was observed at least ten times. The genes are TRBV20-1 and TRBJ2-5; TRBD2 matches at 9 bases. V lost 1 base to trimming and J lost 4 bases; unmatched junction nucleotides: 7. This CDR3 has 15 amino acids. The germline V gene encodes CDR1 DFQATT and CDR2 SNEGSKA (reference sequence). CDR3 bases: TGCAGTGCTAGAGGGTCTAGCGGGGCCCGAGAGACCCAGTACTTC. Protein product: CSARGSSGARETQYF.

There are a few counts of this clonotype. This chain connects TRBV10-3 to TRBJ1-1; TRBD1 is a possible D gene (6 bases). Germline V gene data show CDR1 as ENHRY and CDR2 as SYGVKD. V was pared by 9 bases and J by 1 base, with 15 bases between. This CDR3 is built from 14 residues. The CDR3 sequence: CAMKTGSQNTEAFF. The DNA of the CDR3 is TGTGCCATGAAGACAGGCAGCCAGAACACTGAAGCTTTCTTT.